The 29 T cell receptor beta chains below all came from one sample that was sequenced in a study of T cell repertoires in cytomegalovirus infection. No antigen has been identified for these receptors. Using its own MiXCR run on the reads, TCRdb lists one record per CDR3 protein. This sample has about 27,000 distinct CDR3 sequences, with under 20% found just once. Sequenced material: CD8+ T cells from cultured PBMCs, taken from culture after CMV antigen stimulation. All receptors derive from a human donor in good health (CMV status not recorded). Some clones in this sample may be carry-over from other donors' samples.

The chain recombines TRBV28 with TRBJ1-5; D is ambiguous. This CDR3 is built from 15 residues. CDR1 is MDHEN, CDR2 SYDVKM, per germline. Between the trimmed V and J ends, which lost 4 bases and 4 bases, there was a span of 14 bases. The CDR3 coding sequence is TGTGCCAGCAGTTCCCCATTCACAGAGAATCAGCCCCAGCATTTT. This encodes CASSSPFTENQPQHF. Variable domain in full (rest from reference TRBV28 and TRBJ1-5): DVKVTQSSRYLVKRTGEKVFLECVQDMDHENMFWYRQDPGLGLRLIYFSYDVKMKEKGDIPEGYSVSREKKERFSLILESASTNQTSMYLCASSSPFTENQPQHFGDGTRLSIL.

This clonotype was seen a handful of times. This chain's CDR3 is CASSLRDRGSYGYTF. CDR3 DNA sequence: TGTGCCAGCAGCTTACGGGACAGGGGCAGTTATGGCTACACCTTC. J is TRBJ1-2 and V is TRBV7-9; 10 nucleotides agree with TRBD1. The V and J ends lost 2 bases and 5 bases, in that order; junction bases with no gene match: 5. CDR3 length: 15 residues. Germline loops: CDR1 SEHNR, CDR2 FQNEAQ (reference sequence).

This chain connects TRBV7-3 to TRBJ2-6, with D maybe TRBD1 (6 bases). V shed 3 bases and J shed 2 bases, with 8 bases lying between them. The CDR3 has 15 amino acids. Per germline, CDR1 SGHTA and CDR2 FQGTGA. CDR3 region: CASSLTGTGANVLTF. The CDR3 nucleotides read TGTGCCAGCAGCTTGACAGGAACTGGGGCCAACGTCCTGACTTTC.

The chain is built from TRBV30 and TRBJ1-1; a possible D gene is TRBD1 (6 bases). This CDR3 is built from 17 residues. Germline V CDR1 and CDR2: GTSNPN, SVGIG (reference sequence). V was shortened by 0 bases and J by 0 bases, with 17 bases between the two germline ends. The CDR3 DNA sequence: TGTGCCTGGAGTGTCCCCCGGGGGGGCCAAATGAACACTGAAGCTTTCTTT. It codes for CAWSVPRGGQMNTEAFF.

This clonotype was seen repeatedly, ten times or more. V gene TRBV7-9 combines with J gene TRBJ2-7; 7 bases line up with TRBD1. With 1 base clipped from V and 5 bases from J, the junction kept 2 bases outside the gene matches. Germline loops: CDR1 SEHNR, CDR2 FQNEAQ (reference sequence). This CDR3 is 13 amino acids long. CDR3 protein: CASSLGQGNEQYF. DNA of the CDR3: TGTGCCAGCAGCTTAGGACAGGGAAACGAGCAGTACTTC. Full variable domain (remainder filled in from reference TRBV7-9 and TRBJ2-7): DTGVSQNPRHKITKRGQNVTFRCDPISEHNRLYWYRQTLGQGPEFLTYFQNEAQLEKSRLLSDRFSAERPKGSFSTLEIQRTEQGDSAMYLCASSLGQGNEQYFGPGTRLTVT.

There are a few counts of this clonotype. The chain has TRBV11-2 and TRBJ1-1; perhaps TRBD1 as D (5 bases). Germline CDR1 and CDR2: SGHAT and FQNNGV. CDR3 length: 14 residues. V was cut by 5 bases and J by 3 bases, with 13 bases left in between. The CDR3 sequence is CASSPGTPYTEAFF. CDR3 DNA: TGTGCCAGCAGCCCTGGGACGCCGTACACTGAAGCTTTCTTT.

The J gene is TRBJ2-7, the V gene TRBV6-6; TRBD2 is a possible D gene (6 bases). The V and J ends lost 4 bases and 0 bases respectively, with 7 bases between them. The CDR3 covers 13 residues. Per germline, CDR1 MNHNY and CDR2 SVGAGI (reference sequence). This chain's CDR3 is CASSLAVSYEQYF. CDR3 DNA sequence: TGTGCCAGCAGTTTAGCGGTCTCCTACGAGCAGTACTTC.

The CDR3: CSVELDGYEQYF. CDR3 bases: TGCAGCGTCGAATTGGACGGCTACGAGCAGTACTTC. V gene TRBV29-1 combines with J gene TRBJ2-7; D remains unclear. The CDR3 is 12 residues long. The ends were cut back, 6 bases at V and 3 bases at J, with 12 bases in the middle. Germline assignment: CDR1 SQVTM and CDR2 ANQGSEA.

This clonotype was counted ten times or more. The V and J genes are TRBV11-2 and TRBJ2-5, with 11 positions matching TRBD1. Trimming at V came to 4 bases and at J to 5 bases, leaving 9 bases not matched to a gene. Germline-derived CDR1 and CDR2 are SGHAT and FQNNGV. The CDR3 runs 16 residues. The CDR3 region is CASSSAPGQGGETQYF. The CDR3 DNA is TGTGCCAGCAGCTCAGCCCCGGGACAGGGGGGGGAGACCCAGTACTTC.

This clonotype was found once. The chain couples TRBV19 to TRBJ2-1; tentative D call: TRBD1 (5 bases). CDR1 and CDR2 from the germline V gene are LNHDA and SQIVND (reference sequence). The ends were cut back, 8 bases at V and 1 base at J, with 9 bases in the middle. The CDR3 totals 13 residues. The CDR3 reads CASRQRSYNEQFF. The CDR3 nucleotides read TGTGCCAGTCGACAGAGATCCTACAATGAGCAGTTCTTC.

This clonotype was detected only a few times. J is TRBJ2-1 and V is TRBV12-3 or TRBV12-4, with D possibly matching TRBD2 (5 bases). V was shortened by 1 base and J by 4 bases, with 8 bases between the two germline ends. This CDR3 contains 14 residues. CDR3 region: CASSLGETYNEQFF. The CDR3 DNA reads as TGTGCCAGCAGTTTAGGGGAGACTTACAATGAGCAGTTCTTC.

This chain links TRBV19 with TRBJ2-7, with D tentatively TRBD2 (6 bases). The CDR3 loop spans 12 amino acids. Germline values: CDR1 LNHDA, CDR2 SQIVND (reference sequence). The CDR3 loop reads CASGLNTYEQYF. The CDR3 DNA reads TGTGCTAGCGGACTAAACACCTACGAGCAGTACTTC.

A few counts support this clonotype. The chain uses TRBV27 and TRBJ1-1; D gene ambiguous. This CDR3 is built from 13 residues. In germline, CDR1 is MNHEY, CDR2 SMNVEV (reference sequence). V lost 7 bases and J lost 1, with 10 bases in between. In nucleotides, the CDR3 is TGTGCCAGCACCCCGGGAAGGAACACTGAAGCTTTCTTT. Its protein is CASTPGRNTEAFF.

J is TRBJ2-5 and V is TRBV5-4; 9 nucleotides match TRBD2. The CDR3 loop spans 15 amino acids. The V gene's germline CDR1 is SGHNT and CDR2 YYREEE (reference sequence). J was trimmed by 4 bases and V by 5 bases; bases with no gene match: 9. The CDR3 spells CASSSSGGRGETQYF. Here the CDR3 DNA reads TGTGCCAGCAGTTCCAGCGGGGGGCGGGGAGAGACCCAGTACTTC.

This clonotype has a count of ten or more. The rearrangement joins TRBV7-8 to TRBJ1-5; TRBD1 is a possible D gene (5 bases). Per germline, CDR1 SGHVS and CDR2 FQNEAQ. The length of the CDR3 is 15 residues. Trimming removed 2 bases from V and 5 bases from J, with 13 bases in between. The CDR3 bases are TGTGCCAGCAGCTTATACCAGGGAGGGGATCAGCCCCAGCATTTT. Protein sequence: CASSLYQGGDQPQHF. Full variable domain (outside the CDR3, taken from reference TRBV7-8 and TRBJ1-5): GAGVSQSPRYKVAKRGQDVALRCDPISGHVSLFWYQQALGQGPEFLTYFQNEAQLDKSGLPSDRFFAERPEGSVSTLKIQRTQQEDSAVYLCASSLYQGGDQPQHFGDGTRLSIL.

Notes on this clonotype: An end of the junction does not agree with germline; a read error may underlie this. The chain combines TRBV27 with TRBJ2-2; TRBD2 might be the D (5 bases). This CDR3 contains 14 residues. CDR1 and CDR2 (germline): MNHEY, SMNVEV (reference sequence). In DNA, the CDR3 is TGTGCCCGCAGTTTAAGGTCGGGGACCGGGGAGCTGTTTTTT. It specifies CARSLRSGTGELFF.

V and J are TRBV7-6 and TRBJ2-1; a weak D match, TRBD2 (6 bases). V gave up 1 base and J gave up 6 bases, with 7 bases separating them. This CDR3 contains 13 residues. The germline V gene has CDR1 SGHVS and CDR2 FNYEAQ. The CDR3 is CASSLGLGNEQFF. The CDR3 DNA follows: TGTGCCAGCAGCTTAGGACTAGGCAATGAGCAGTTCTTC. The complete variable domain, with remaining parts taken from reference TRBV7-6 and TRBJ2-1, reads GAGVSQSPRYKVTKRGQDVALRCDPISGHVSLYWYRQALGQGPEFLTYFNYEAQQDKSGLPNDRFSAERPEGSISTLTIQRTEQRDSAMYRCASSLGLGNEQFFGPGTRLTVL.

CDR3 loop: CASSFRTGNTGELFF. The CDR3 DNA sequence: TGTGCCAGCAGTTTCCGGACAGGTAACACCGGGGAGCTGTTTTTT. The chain recombines TRBV27 with TRBJ2-2; 7 bases fit TRBD1. Germline CDR1 and CDR2: MNHEY and SMNVEV (reference sequence). The length of the CDR3 is 15 residues. After removal of 3 bases from V and 2 bases from J, the junction contained 3 bases not matched to a gene.

In its sample, this clonotype was seen a few times. The chain carries TRBV7-8 and TRBJ2-7, with TRBD2 identical over 16 bases. V gave up 3 bases and J gave up 4 bases; unmatched junction bases: 12. This CDR3 has 19 amino acids. The V gene's germline CDR1 is SGHVS and CDR2 FQNEAQ. The CDR3 coding sequence is TGTGCCAGCAGCTTCGACAGGGGACTAGCGGGAGGGCATCAGTACGAGCAGTACTTC. It codes for CASSFDRGLAGGHQYEQYF.

The DNA of the CDR3 is TGTGCCAGCAGCTTAGGAGGGGGCGGCTACAAAAACATTCAGTACTTC. Protein product: CASSLGGGGYKNIQYF. The chain links TRBV11-2 to TRBJ2-4; 7 positions match TRBD1. CDR3 length: 16 amino acids. CDR1 and CDR2 from the germline V gene are SGHAT and FQNNGV. J lost 3 bases, V lost 1 base, and 6 bases had no gene match.

This clonotype occurred many times. This chain joins TRBV7-2 and TRBJ2-1; 10 positions agree with TRBD1. The CDR3 contains 14 residues. With V trimmed by 3 bases and J by 4 bases, 0 bases remained unmatched. The germline V gene encodes CDR1 SGHTA and CDR2 FQGNSA. CDR3 loop: CASSLGQGYNEQFF. DNA for the CDR3: TGTGCCAGCAGCTTGGGACAGGGGTACAATGAGCAGTTCTTC.

This clonotype was counted ten times or more. The chain couples TRBV11-2 to TRBJ1-5, with 9 bases fitting TRBD1. This CDR3 has 15 amino acids. J was trimmed by 4 bases and V by 2 bases; bases with no gene match: 3. The germline gives CDR1 SGHAT, CDR2 FQNNGV. The CDR3 loop is CASSLWTGANQPQHF. Here the CDR3 DNA reads TGTGCCAGCAGCTTATGGACAGGGGCAAATCAGCCCCAGCATTTT. Looking up the rest from reference TRBV11-2 and TRBJ1-5 gives the full variable domain: EAGVAQSPRYKIIEKRQSVAFWCNPISGHATLYWYQQILGQGPKLLIQFQNNGVVDDSQLPKDRFSAERLKGVDSTLKIQPAKLEDSAVYLCASSLWTGANQPQHFGDGTRLSIL.

The sample holds a few counts of this clonotype. V gene TRBV7-9 combines with J gene TRBJ2-7; 10 bases are a match to TRBD1. V shed 4 bases and J 4 bases; nucleotides not matched to a gene: 4. Germline loops: CDR1 SEHNR, CDR2 FQNEAQ (reference sequence). This CDR3 has 14 amino acids. Here the CDR3 DNA reads TGTGCCAGCAGCTCCCGGGACAGGGGATACGAGCAGTACTTC. Translated, it gives CASSSRDRGYEQYF. Full variable domain (outside the CDR3, taken from reference TRBV7-9 and TRBJ2-7): DTGVSQNPRHKITKRGQNVTFRCDPISEHNRLYWYRQTLGQGPEFLTYFQNEAQLEKSRLLSDRFSAERPKGSFSTLEIQRTEQGDSAMYLCASSSRDRGYEQYFGPGTRLTVT.

This clonotype has more than one count but fewer than ten. The chain joins TRBV7-9 to TRBJ2-5; D not certain. The CDR3 is 11 residues long. The germline CDR1 and CDR2 sequences are SEHNR and FQNEAQ (reference sequence). V shed 7 bases and J shed 6 bases, with 9 bases lying between them. The CDR3 loop is CASKGVQTQYF. CDR3 coding DNA: TGTGCCAGCAAGGGCGTACAGACCCAGTACTTC.

This clonotype was observed a few times. The chain joins TRBV29-1 to TRBJ1-5, with D possibly matching TRBD1 (5 bases). The germline CDR1 and CDR2 sequences are SQVTM and ANQGSEA. This CDR3 has 15 residues. The V gene lost 1 base and the J gene lost 2 bases, with 12 bases spanning the gap. The CDR3 DNA sequence: TGCAGCGTTGAAGTGGGGACCGGTGGCAATCAGCCCCAGCATTTT. Its translation: CSVEVGTGGNQPQHF.

This clonotype was seen only a few times. V and J are TRBV15 and TRBJ2-2; 7 nucleotides match TRBD1. Looked up from germline, CDR1 is LNHNV and CDR2 is YYDKDF (reference sequence). V lost 7 bases and J lost 4; bases outside the gene matches: 6. There are 14 residues in the CDR3. CDR3 amino acids: CATTPDRSTGELFF. The DNA of the CDR3 is TGTGCCACCACCCCGGACAGGTCCACCGGGGAGCTGTTTTTT.

This clonotype was found a few times. The gene calls are TRBV12-3 or TRBV12-4 and TRBJ2-7, with D possibly being TRBD1 (6 bases). V was shortened by 6 bases and J by 5 bases, with 14 bases between the two germline ends. This CDR3 spans 13 amino acids. The CDR3 sequence: CASSLQGYHEQYF. The CDR3 nucleotides are TGTGCCAGCAGCTTACAGGGTTACCACGAGCAGTACTTC.

The genes are TRBV7-7 and TRBJ2-1; 10 bases agree with TRBD2. Germline V gene sequence: CDR1 SSHAT, CDR2 FNYEAQ (reference sequence). CDR3 size: 15 residues. The trim removed 3 bases at V and 9 bases at J, leaving 8 bases unmatched. CDR3 sequence: CASSLIAGGGGEQFF. The CDR3 DNA reads as TGTGCCAGCAGCTTGATAGCGGGGGGCGGGGGTGAGCAGTTCTTC.

This clonotype was seen a few times. The rearrangement uses TRBV6-8 and TRBJ2-7; 11 nucleotides align to TRBD1. This CDR3 is built from 15 residues. Germline values: CDR1 MNHGY, CDR2 SAAAGT. The V gene end was trimmed by 6 bases and the J gene end by 5 bases; junction bases not matched to a gene: 9. CDR3 nucleotides: TGTGCCAGCAGCCCGAGGGGACAGGGGGGTCACGAGCAGTACTTC. It specifies CASSPRGQGGHEQYF.